This record looks at one T cell receptor (beta chain) sequence and its context. Its antigen remains undetermined. It has no much larger one-base neighbor in the sample; base qualities were not kept. The germline V gene yields SNHLY for CDR1 and FYNNEI for CDR2. Trimmed from V: 5 bases; trimmed from J: 6 bases; junction bases lacking a gene match: 17. Spanning cysteine to phenylalanine, the CDR3 consists of 18 amino acids. The read is trimmed to its CDR3 DNA, 54 bases read in frame from base 1. At one collaborating source in Seattle, patients were enrolled during active infection and were followed longitudinally through the course of disease. Each collaborating institution followed its own protocols to collect whole blood in K2EDTA tubes. Collaborator samples were shipped for TCRbeta analysis as frozen whole blood, isolated PBMCs, or DNA extracted from either sample type. This record comes from a study of blood T cell repertoires in COVID-19 (dated by TCRdb to between 2020 and 2021). Regarding the research as a whole: Samples covering the acute and convalescent phases of COVID-19 were provided by collaborators in the United States, Italy and Spain. The prospective study material was composed of cDNA or gDNA derived from T cells, B-cell-depleted T cells, or PBMCs. The dataset comprised deeply sampled blood TCRbeta repertoires from subjects exposed to, actively infected with, or recovered from COVID-19. The repertoires were released in a freely available public database intended as a resource for research on the immune response to SARS-CoV-2. The samples were drawn from the first 160 participants of the ongoing ImmuneRACE study and from some 1,300 subjects provided by 6 global collaborators. A de-identified subject ID, COVID-19 status, age in years and sex were almost always included in the sample metadata. Where HLA class I and class II types were available, the types were taken from metadata supplied by the sample provider, not from assay-based typing.

The full study reports these points: How much clinical and demographic metadata was included differed by source and by participant, and the metadata was provided uncurated.

TCRbeta CDR3 regions were amplified from genomic DNA using the immunoSEQ Assay, a bias-controlled multiplex PCR. The paper's data handling went like this. The number of nucleated cells in each sample was estimated by amplification of reference gene primers within the assay. Sequence reads were collapsed and filtered to measure the absolute abundance of every unique TCRbeta CDR3 rearrangement. For each sample, productive Simpson clonality was calculated by taking the square root of Simpson's diversity index across productive rearrangements. The source is immuneACCESS, and TCRdb retained only in-frame sequences with V and J called. Part of the clones is not carried over; for the studies checked, unresolved V genes explain less than half of this, and the remainder is unexplained. D and trimming were read from the DNA, whereas the V and J calls and clone size are those reported in that table. This sample lists around 140,000 clones; 86% were detected once. The biggest ten clones account for around 10% of the sample.

Recombination linked TRBV2 to TRBJ2-3, with TRBD2 identical over 10 junction bases. The receptor comes from a woman between 70 and 85 years old with COVID-19, enrolled during active disease. Sequenced sample: peripheral blood. The CDR3 in this case is CASSQEQAGAGGRDTQYF. The sequenced DNA: TGTGCCAGCAGTCAGGAGCAGGCGGGAGCGGGGGGGCGCGATACGCAGTATTTT. Beyond the CDR3, the reference TRBV2 and TRBJ2-3 genes provide the residues; the full variable domain reads: EPEVTQTPSHQVTQMGQEVILRCVPISNHLYFYWYRQILGQKVEFLVSFYNNEISEKSEIFDDQFSVERPDGSNFTLKIRSTKLEDSAMYFCASSQEQAGAGGRDTQYFGPGTRLTVL.